The T cell receptor (beta chain) under discussion was sequenced for a study of CD8+CD57+ T cells in acquired aplastic anemia. The study's findings and limits: Some 31 shared CD8+ CDR3s appeared highly expressed within patients' immunodominant clones.

Comments on this clonotype: As yet, its antigen is unknown.

Genomic DNA served as template for TCR beta VDJ and CDR3 profiling. TCRdb analysed the reads with MiXCR anew, one entry per CDR3 protein. Of around 500,000 distinct CDR3 sequences in the sample, about a third are singletons; the top ten hold approximately 0.82%. Before being chosen for sequencing, patients had shown CD8+CD57+ cell expansion by flow cytometry. Severe acquired aplastic anemia was present in all patients. Trimming cost V 5 bases and J 3 bases, with 17 bases left between them. This CDR3 spans 15 amino acids. Germline lookup yields CDR1 SGHVS and CDR2 FNYEAQ. Sequencing was performed on sorted CD4+, CD8+, or CD8+CD57+ T cells (not recorded which) from PBMCs. The source of this sequence is a human donor with aplastic anemia. The chain recombines TRBV7-6 with TRBJ2-7, with a possible D match to TRBD2 (7 bases). The CDR3 DNA sequence: TGTGCCAGCAGCCCGGGGGAGGGGGGGCGCTACGAGCAGTACTTC. Protein: CASSPGEGGRYEQYF.